Presented here are 12 T cell receptor beta chains from one specimen sequenced in a study of chemoradiotherapy in HPV16-positive cancers. Clones were sequenced by immunoSEQ multiplex PCR, and TCRdb holds only the in-frame ones, with some missing. The sample consists of approximately 30,000 clones, 70% to 90% of them appearing once. The sequences come from blood, collected from a patient who underwent chemoradiotherapy. Receptor source: a human donor with HPV-associated anogenital cancer.

The chain couples TRBV5-1 to TRBJ2-5, with D possibly TRBD1 on 6 matching bases. CDR1 and CDR2 from the germline V gene are SGHRS and YFSETQ. V was trimmed by 5 bases and J by 4 bases, leaving 18 bases between them. There are 15 residues in the CDR3. The CDR3 DNA follows: TGCGCCAGCAGTCAGGGGCGGGTCGGGGCAGAGACCCAGTACTTC. Translating it yields CASSQGRVGAETQYF.

The CDR3 DNA sequence: TGTGCCAGCGGCTCAGGGGGCTTAGACACTGAAGCTTTCTTT. This encodes CASGSGGLDTEAFF. The genes are TRBV6-5 and TRBJ1-1, with 8 bases fitting TRBD1. The germline V gene has CDR1 MNHEY and CDR2 SVGAGI. This CDR3 has 14 amino acids. Unmatched junction bases numbered 8, after V lost 8 bases and J lost 3 bases.

V gene TRBV9 combines with J gene TRBJ2-2, with 8 nucleotides matching TRBD2. J gave up 2 bases and V 1 base, and 7 bases lay outside the gene matches. Germline V CDR1 and CDR2: SGDLS, YYNGEE. This CDR3 comprises 17 residues. The CDR3: CASSVIGGGPNTGELFF. The DNA for the CDR3 is TGTGCCAGCAGCGTAATCGGGGGGGGCCCCAACACCGGGGAGCTGTTTTTT.

This clone has a single count. This chain uses TRBV7-2 with TRBJ2-7; 13 bases map to TRBD2. Trimming took 4 bases from V and 2 from J; bases not matched to a gene: 5. The CDR3 has 16 residues. The germline CDR1 and CDR2 sequences are SGHTA and FQGNSA. CDR3 DNA: TGTGCCAGCAGCTGGACTAGCGGGGGTCCAACCTACGAGCAGTACTTC. Its protein product is CASSWTSGGPTYEQYF.

The rearrangement joins TRBV11-1 to TRBJ1-2; 7 bases line up with TRBD1. Germline CDR1 SGHAT, CDR2 FQDESV (reference sequence). This CDR3 contains 14 residues. Losses at the gene ends were 3 bases for V and 4 bases for J; bases not matched to a gene: 5. CDR3 DNA: TGTGCCAGCAGCTTCGGGACAGCTACCTATGGCTACACCTTC. Translating gives CASSFGTATYGYTF.

This rearrangement joins TRBV14 to TRBJ2-7, with 9 bases lining up with TRBD1. Germline CDR1 is SGHDN and CDR2 is FVKESK. This CDR3 is 17 amino acids long. J was trimmed by 5 bases and V by 0 bases; bases with no gene match: 11. The CDR3 sequence is CASSQEVPGTGLDEQYF. CDR3 nucleotides: TGTGCCAGCAGCCAAGAGGTTCCAGGGACAGGGCTGGACGAGCAGTACTTC.

V is TRBV11-3 and J is TRBJ2-3; perhaps TRBD1 as D (6 bases). CDR3 size: 15 residues. Germline CDR1 and CDR2: SGHNT and YENEEA. V dropped 3 bases and J dropped 3 bases, with 13 bases sitting between them. Here the CDR3 reads CASSFGRRGTDTQYF. DNA for the CDR3: TGTGCCAGCAGCTTCGGGCGCAGGGGAACAGATACGCAGTATTTT.

The rearrangement uses TRBV4-2 and TRBJ1-6; possible D gene TRBD1, 5 bases. From germline, CDR1 is LGHNA and CDR2 YNFKEQ. Trimming pared 2 bases from V and 5 bases from J, leaving 22 bases between. CDR3 length: 19 residues. CDR3 residues: CASSQSGTRWTDNNSPLHF. The CDR3 coding sequence is TGTGCCAGCAGCCAATCGGGCACCCGTTGGACGGACAATAATTCACCCCTCCACTTT.

The rearrangement uses TRBV11-3 and TRBJ1-1; tentatively, D is TRBD1 (5 bases). The CDR3 is 14 amino acids. The germline gives CDR1 SGHNT, CDR2 YENEEA. The V end lost 3 bases, the J end lost 1 base, and 9 bases lay between the germline ends. The chain's CDR3 is CASSFSGGNTEAFF. In DNA form, the CDR3 reads TGTGCCAGCAGCTTTAGCGGGGGGAACACTGAAGCTTTCTTT.

CDR3 region: CASRKDSQNTEAFF. The CDR3 DNA is TGTGCCAGCAGAAAGGACAGCCAGAACACTGAAGCTTTCTTT. This sequence joins TRBV6-1 and TRBJ1-1, with D perhaps TRBD1 (6 bases). This CDR3 has 14 amino acids. Germline V gene data show CDR1 as MNHNS and CDR2 as SASEGT. V dropped 6 bases and J dropped 1 base, with 12 bases sitting between them.

This chain's CDR3 is CASRQTGTTSHSGANVLTF. CDR3 nucleotide sequence: TGTGCCAGCAGACAAACCGGGACGACAAGCCACTCTGGGGCCAACGTCCTGACTTTC. V and J are TRBV5-8 and TRBJ2-6; tentatively, D is TRBD1 or TRBD2 (5 bases each). The V and J ends lost 5 bases and 0 bases respectively, with 21 bases between them. This CDR3 is 19 amino acids long. From germline, CDR1 is SGHTS and CDR2 YDEGEE. Based on the CDR3 plus reference TRBV5-8 and TRBJ2-6, the full variable domain is EAGVTQSPTHLIKTRGQQATLRCSPISGHTSVYWYQQALGLGLQFLLWYDEGEERNRGNFPPRFSGRQFPNYSSELNVNALELEDSALYLCASRQTGTTSHSGANVLTFGAGSRLTVL.

The chain recombines TRBV20-1 with TRBJ2-3; no clear D. The V gene's germline CDR1 is DFQATT and CDR2 SNEGSKA (reference sequence). Trimming left V 2 bases short and J 6 bases short, with 6 bases between. This CDR3 has 11 amino acids. CDR3 protein: CSARPMDTQYF. The DNA for the CDR3 is TGCAGTGCTAGACCCATGGATACGCAGTATTTT.